This T cell receptor (beta chain) was profiled in a study of T cells in Graves' hyperthyroidism and ophthalmopathy. Study context: At initial diagnosis, before any treatment had begun, peripheral blood was obtained.

What was amplified from RNA transcripts were TCR beta CDR3 regions. The HTBI primer set served for first-round RT-PCR of the TCR CDR3. TCRdb used MiXCR to reprocess the multiplex PCR reads, holding one entry per CDR3 protein. The sample consists of 500,000 to 600,000 distinct CDR3 sequences, 15% to 20% of them appearing once. This clonotype was seen only a few times. Its matching antigen is unknown. Trimming took off 5 bases at V and 0 bases at J, with 10 bases between the two ends. CDR1 and CDR2 (germline): DFQATT, SNEGSKA (reference sequence). The CDR3 is 13 residues long. Study-wide points: Blood also carried most thyroid clonotypes expanded above 0.001.

J is TRBJ1-1 and V is TRBV20-1, with D unresolved. Sequenced sample: blood. The origin of this receptor is a man aged 40-49 years with Graves' ophthalmopathy. CDR3 loop: CSAPSPLNTEAFF. Here the CDR3 DNA reads TGCAGTGCTCCCTCCCCCCTGAACACTGAAGCTTTCTTT.